The clone carrying this T cell receptor beta chain has just one count. This sample stems from a study of blood T cell repertoires in COVID-19. For the study at large: Samples of COVID-19 (acute and convalescent) were obtained from the United States, Italy and Spain. T cells, B-cell-depleted T cells, or PBMCs supplied cDNA or gDNA.

V was clipped by 4 bases and J by 4 bases, with 15 bases between them. The germline V gene has CDR1 SGDLS and CDR2 YYNGEE. This CDR3 has 15 amino acids. Original processing notes: Reference gene primer amplification gave nucleated cell count estimates. Clones were read by immunoSEQ multiplex PCR, and TCRdb kept only the in-frame ones, dropping some. That table gives V, J and clone size, and the DNA gave D and trimming. Of a few hundred thousand clones listed, almost 85% are singletons. The source of this sequence is a man aged 45-60 years with active or convalescent COVID-19. The gene calls are TRBV9 and TRBJ2-1, with a possible D match to TRBD2 (6 bases). The sequenced material came from peripheral blood. CDR3 nucleotide sequence: TGTGCCAGCAGCAGGGAGGTCGGCGTATACAATGAGCAGTTCTTC. Residues: CASSREVGVYNEQFF.